A single sample is the source of the 4 T cell receptor beta chains below, sequenced in a study of CD8+ T cells in alopecia areata. It was cDNA, reverse transcribed from extracted RNA, that served as the sequencing template. Sequenced by immunoSEQ multiplex PCR; TCRdb stores in-frame clones only, minus some. The sample carries some 110,000 clones, roughly 66% recorded once. Specimen: CD4+ T cells sorted from blood. Receptor source: a human donor in good health.

This clone appeared once. This rearrangement joins TRBV29-1 to TRBJ2-1; 8 bases are shared with TRBD2. Germline CDR1 and CDR2: SQVTM and ANQGSEA. Trimming took 3 bases from V and 15 from J; bases not matched to a gene: 13. The CDR3 extends over 13 amino acids. The CDR3 region is CSVEGLVGSGRFF. CDR3 bases: TGCAGCGTTGAGGGACTAGTGGGGTCGGGTCGGTTCTTC.

The table lists this clone with a few counts. This sequence joins TRBV7-2 and TRBJ2-1; D gene unclear. The germline V gene encodes CDR1 SGHTA and CDR2 FQGNSA. V gave up 1 base and J gave up 9 bases, with 16 bases separating them. The CDR3 is 15 amino acids. CDR3: CASSLEFTLTGEQFF. The CDR3 nucleotides are TGTGCCAGCAGCTTAGAGTTTACTTTGACGGGTGAGCAGTTCTTC.

The chain is built from TRBV6-1 and TRBJ2-7; D perhaps matches TRBD1 (6 bases). The germline V gene has CDR1 MNHNS and CDR2 SASEGT. The CDR3 has 13 amino acids. V lost 5 bases and J 3 bases, leaving 11 bases between the germline ends. The CDR3 reads CASSIGTNYEQYF. The CDR3 nucleotides are TGTGCCAGCAGTATTGGGACAAACTACGAGCAGTACTTC.

This chain links TRBV6-6 with TRBJ2-1; D is perhaps TRBD2 (5 bases). V was trimmed by 5 bases and J by 5 bases, leaving 10 bases between them. Per the germline V gene, CDR1 is MNHNY and CDR2 is SVGAGI (reference sequence). This CDR3 spans 13 amino acids. CDR3 protein: CASSRAENNEQFF. CDR3 coding DNA: TGTGCCAGCAGTCGAGCGGAGAACAATGAGCAGTTCTTC.